The entry below gives a single TCR beta chain sequence along with its context. Participants were placed into cohorts based on the clinical history they reported. The repertoire was sequenced with immunoSEQ multiplex PCR; TCRdb's copy has only in-frame clones and lacks some. The sample has under 300,000 clones, 70% to 90% seen once. The CDR3 sequence is 14 residues long. The germline V gene encodes CDR1 MRHNA and CDR2 SNTAGT. The V gene lost 6 bases and the J gene lost 7 bases, with 16 bases spanning the gap. These data come from a study of blood T cell repertoires in COVID-19. Study summary: Sites across the United States, Italy and Spain contributed samples from acute and convalescent COVID-19.

This receptor was taken from a woman between 45 and 60 years old who had been exposed to COVID-19. V is TRBV6-4 and J is TRBJ1-3, with D unresolved. The sequenced sample consisted of PBMCs or T cells enriched from blood (not recorded which). As DNA, the CDR3 is TGTGCCAGCAGGGTTTCGAAAAAGCCCAACACCATATATTTT. Encoded protein: CASRVSKKPNTIYF.